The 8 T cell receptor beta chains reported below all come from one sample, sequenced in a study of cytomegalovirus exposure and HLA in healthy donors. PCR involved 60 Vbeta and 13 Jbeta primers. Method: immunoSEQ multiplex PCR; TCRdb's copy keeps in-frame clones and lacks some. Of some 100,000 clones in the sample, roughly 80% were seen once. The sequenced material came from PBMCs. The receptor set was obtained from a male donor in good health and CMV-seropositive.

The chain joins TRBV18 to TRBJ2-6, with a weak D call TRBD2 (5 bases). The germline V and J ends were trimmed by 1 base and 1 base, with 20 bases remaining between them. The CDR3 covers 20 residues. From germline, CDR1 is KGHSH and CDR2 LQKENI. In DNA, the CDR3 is TGTGCCAGCTCACCACTGACGAGGATACGGGGTACGTCTGGGGCCAACGTCCTGACTTTC. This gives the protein CASSPLTRIRGTSGANVLTF.

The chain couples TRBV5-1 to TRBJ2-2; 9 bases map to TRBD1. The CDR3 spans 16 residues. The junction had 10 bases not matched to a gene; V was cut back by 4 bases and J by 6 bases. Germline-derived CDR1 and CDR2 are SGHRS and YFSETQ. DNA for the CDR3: TGCGCCAGCAGCCAAGACGGGACAGGGCCCCCCGGGGAGCTGTTTTTT. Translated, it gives CASSQDGTGPPGELFF.

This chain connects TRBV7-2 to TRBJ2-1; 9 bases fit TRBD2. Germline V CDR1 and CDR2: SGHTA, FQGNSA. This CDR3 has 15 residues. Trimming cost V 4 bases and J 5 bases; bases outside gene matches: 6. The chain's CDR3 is CASSSNLAGNNEQFF. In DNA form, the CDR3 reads TGTGCCAGCAGCTCGAATCTAGCGGGGAACAATGAGCAGTTCTTC. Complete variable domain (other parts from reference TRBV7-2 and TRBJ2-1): GAGVSQSPSNKVTEKGKDVELRCDPISGHTALYWYRQSLGQGLEFLIYFQGNSAPDKSGLPSDRFSAERTGGSVSTLTIQRTQQEDSAVYLCASSSNLAGNNEQFFGPGTRLTVL.

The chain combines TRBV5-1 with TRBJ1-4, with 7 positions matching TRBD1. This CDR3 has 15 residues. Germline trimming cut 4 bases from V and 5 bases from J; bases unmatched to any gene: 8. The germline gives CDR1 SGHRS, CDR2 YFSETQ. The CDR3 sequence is CASSLRTGQNEKLFF. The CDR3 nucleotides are TGCGCCAGCAGCCTTCGGACAGGACAAAATGAAAAACTGTTTTTT.

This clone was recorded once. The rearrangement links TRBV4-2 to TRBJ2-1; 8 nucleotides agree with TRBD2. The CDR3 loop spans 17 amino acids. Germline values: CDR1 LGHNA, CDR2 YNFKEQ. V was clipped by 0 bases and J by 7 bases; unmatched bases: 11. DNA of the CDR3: TGTGCCAGCAGCCAAGATACGGGAGTAGCGGGGAAAAATGAGCAGTTCTTC. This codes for CASSQDTGVAGKNEQFF.

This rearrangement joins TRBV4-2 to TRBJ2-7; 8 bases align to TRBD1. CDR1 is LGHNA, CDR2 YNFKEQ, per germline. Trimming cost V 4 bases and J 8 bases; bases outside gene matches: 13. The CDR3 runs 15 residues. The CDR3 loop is CASSRSGQGERQQYF. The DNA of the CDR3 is TGTGCCAGCAGCCGGTCCGGACAGGGAGAACGGCAGCAGTACTTC.

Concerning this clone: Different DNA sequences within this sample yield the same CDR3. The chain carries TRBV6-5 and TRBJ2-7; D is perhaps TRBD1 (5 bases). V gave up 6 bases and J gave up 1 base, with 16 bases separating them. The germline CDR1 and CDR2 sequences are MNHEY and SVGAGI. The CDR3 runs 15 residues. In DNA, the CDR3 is TGTGCCAGCAGGTTCCATCAAAGGGGATCCTACGAGCAGTACTTC. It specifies CASRFHQRGSYEQYF.

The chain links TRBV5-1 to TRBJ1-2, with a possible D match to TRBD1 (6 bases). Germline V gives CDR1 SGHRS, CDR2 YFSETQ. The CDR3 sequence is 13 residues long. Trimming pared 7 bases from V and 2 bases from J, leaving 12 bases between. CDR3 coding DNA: TGCGCCAGCGGAAACACAGGGAACTATGGCTACACCTTC. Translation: CASGNTGNYGYTF.